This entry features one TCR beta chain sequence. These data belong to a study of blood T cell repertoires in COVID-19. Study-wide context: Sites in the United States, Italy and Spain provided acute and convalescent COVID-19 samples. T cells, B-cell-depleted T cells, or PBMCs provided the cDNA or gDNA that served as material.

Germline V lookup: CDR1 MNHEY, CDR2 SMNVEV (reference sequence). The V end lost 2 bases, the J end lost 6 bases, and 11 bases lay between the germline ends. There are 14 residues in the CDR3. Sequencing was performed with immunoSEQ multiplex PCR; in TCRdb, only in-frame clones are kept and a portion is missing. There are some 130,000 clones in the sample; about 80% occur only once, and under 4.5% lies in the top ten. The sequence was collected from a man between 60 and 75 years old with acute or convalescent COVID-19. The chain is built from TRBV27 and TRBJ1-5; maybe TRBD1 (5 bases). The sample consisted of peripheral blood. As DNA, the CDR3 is TGTGCCAGCAGTTTAACAGGATGGCGTCAGCCCCAGCATTTT. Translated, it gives CASSLTGWRQPQHF.